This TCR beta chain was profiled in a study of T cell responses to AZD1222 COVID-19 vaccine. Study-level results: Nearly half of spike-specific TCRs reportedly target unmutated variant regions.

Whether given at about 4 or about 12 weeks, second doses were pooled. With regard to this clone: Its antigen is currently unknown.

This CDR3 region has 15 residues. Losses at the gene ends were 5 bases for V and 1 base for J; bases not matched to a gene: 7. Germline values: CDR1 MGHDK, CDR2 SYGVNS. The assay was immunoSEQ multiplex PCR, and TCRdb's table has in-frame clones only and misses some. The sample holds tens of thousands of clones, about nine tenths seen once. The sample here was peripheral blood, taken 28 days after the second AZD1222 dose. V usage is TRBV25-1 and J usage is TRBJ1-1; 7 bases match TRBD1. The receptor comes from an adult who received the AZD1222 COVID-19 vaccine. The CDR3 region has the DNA TGTGCCAGCAGTCCACGGACAGGAGGGAACACTGAAGCTTTCTTT. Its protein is CASSPRTGGNTEAFF.